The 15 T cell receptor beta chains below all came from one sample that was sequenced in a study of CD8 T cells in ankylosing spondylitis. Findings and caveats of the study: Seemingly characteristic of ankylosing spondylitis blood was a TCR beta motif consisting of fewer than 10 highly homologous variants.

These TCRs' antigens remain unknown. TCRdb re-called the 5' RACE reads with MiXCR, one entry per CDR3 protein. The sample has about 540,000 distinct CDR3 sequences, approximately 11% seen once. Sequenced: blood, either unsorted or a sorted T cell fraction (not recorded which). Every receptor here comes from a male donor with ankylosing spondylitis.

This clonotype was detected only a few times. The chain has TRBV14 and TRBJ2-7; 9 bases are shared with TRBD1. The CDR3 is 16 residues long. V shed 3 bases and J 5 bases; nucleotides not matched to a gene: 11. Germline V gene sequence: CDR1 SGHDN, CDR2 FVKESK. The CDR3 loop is CASSQKSGTGYDEQYV. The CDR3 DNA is TGTGCCAGCAGCCAGAAATCGGGGACAGGGTACGACGAGCAGTACGTC.

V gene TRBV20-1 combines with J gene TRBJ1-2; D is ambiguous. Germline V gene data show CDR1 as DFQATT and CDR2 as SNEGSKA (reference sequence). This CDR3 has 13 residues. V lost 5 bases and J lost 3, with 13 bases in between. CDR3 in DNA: TGCAGTGCTCGACCGCCCTGGGACTATGGCTACACCTTC. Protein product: CSARPPWDYGYTF.

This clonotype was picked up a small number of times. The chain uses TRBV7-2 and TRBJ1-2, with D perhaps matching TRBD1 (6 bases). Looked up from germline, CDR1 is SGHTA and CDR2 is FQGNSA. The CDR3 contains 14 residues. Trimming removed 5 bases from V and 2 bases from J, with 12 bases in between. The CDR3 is CASSPVQGNYGYTF. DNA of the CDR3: TGTGCCAGCAGCCCGGTCCAGGGGAACTATGGCTACACCTTC.

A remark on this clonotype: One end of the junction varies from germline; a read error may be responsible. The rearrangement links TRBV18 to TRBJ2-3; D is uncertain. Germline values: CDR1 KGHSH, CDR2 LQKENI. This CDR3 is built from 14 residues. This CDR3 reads CASSPQASTDTLYF. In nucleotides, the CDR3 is TGTGCCAGCTCACCCCAAGCCTCCACAGATACGCTGTATTTT.

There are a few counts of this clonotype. This chain's CDR3 is CASSVAQGTDTQYF. In nucleotides, the CDR3 is TGTGCCAGCAGCGTAGCACAGGGCACAGATACGCAGTATTTT. V usage is TRBV9 and J usage is TRBJ2-3; maybe TRBD1 (5 bases). CDR1 is SGDLS and CDR2 is YYNGEE in the germline V gene. V was cut by 0 bases and J by 1 base, with 6 bases left in between. This CDR3 is 14 amino acids long.

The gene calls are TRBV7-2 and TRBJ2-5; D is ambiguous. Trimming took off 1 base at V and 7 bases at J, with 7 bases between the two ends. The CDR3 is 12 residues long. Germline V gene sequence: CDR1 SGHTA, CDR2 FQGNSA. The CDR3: CASSLEPPTQYF. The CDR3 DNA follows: TGTGCCAGCAGCTTAGAACCGCCGACCCAGTACTTC.

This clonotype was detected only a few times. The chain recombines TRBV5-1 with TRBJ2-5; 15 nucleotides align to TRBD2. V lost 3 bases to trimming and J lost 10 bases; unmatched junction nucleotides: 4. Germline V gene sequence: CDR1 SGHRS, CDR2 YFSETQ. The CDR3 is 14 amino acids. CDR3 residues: CASSSGTSGRLQYF. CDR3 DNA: TGCGCCAGCAGCTCAGGGACTAGCGGGAGGCTCCAGTACTTC.

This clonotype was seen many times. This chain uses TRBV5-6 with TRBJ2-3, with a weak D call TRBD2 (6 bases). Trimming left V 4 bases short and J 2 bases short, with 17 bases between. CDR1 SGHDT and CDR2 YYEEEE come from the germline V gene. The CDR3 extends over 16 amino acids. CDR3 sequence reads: CASSELGGTATDTQYF. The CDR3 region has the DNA TGTGCCAGCAGCGAACTTGGCGGGACGGCCACAGATACGCAGTATTTT.

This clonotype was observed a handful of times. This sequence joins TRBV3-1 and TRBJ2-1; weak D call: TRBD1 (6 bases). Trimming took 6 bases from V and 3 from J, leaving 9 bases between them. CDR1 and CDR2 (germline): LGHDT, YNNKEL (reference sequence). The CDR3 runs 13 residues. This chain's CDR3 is CASRQGLYNEQFF. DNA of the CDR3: TGTGCCAGCAGACAGGGTCTCTACAATGAGCAGTTCTTC.

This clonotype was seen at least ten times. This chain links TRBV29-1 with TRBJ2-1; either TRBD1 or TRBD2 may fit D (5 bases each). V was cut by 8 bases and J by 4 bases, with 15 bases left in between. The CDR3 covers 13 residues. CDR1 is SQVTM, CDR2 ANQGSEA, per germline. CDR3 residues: CSTRDLEYNEQFF. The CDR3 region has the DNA TGCAGCACCCGGGACCTTGAGTACAATGAGCAGTTCTTC.

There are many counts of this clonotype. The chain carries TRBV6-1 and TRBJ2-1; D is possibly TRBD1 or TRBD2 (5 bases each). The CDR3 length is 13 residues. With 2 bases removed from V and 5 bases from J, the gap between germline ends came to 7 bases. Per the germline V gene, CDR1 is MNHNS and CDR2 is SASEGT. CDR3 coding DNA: TGTGCCAGCAGTGAAATGGGGGACAATGAGCAGTTCTTC. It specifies CASSEMGDNEQFF.

For the CDR3, the DNA is TGTGCCAGCATCCAGGGGGATGGTCAGCCCCAGCATTTT. This encodes CASIQGDGQPQHF. The rearrangement joins TRBV2 to TRBJ1-5, with 7 bases matching TRBD1. The CDR3 has 13 amino acids. V shed 7 bases, J shed 6 bases, and the junction held 6 bases outside the gene matches. In germline, CDR1 is SNHLY, CDR2 FYNNEI.

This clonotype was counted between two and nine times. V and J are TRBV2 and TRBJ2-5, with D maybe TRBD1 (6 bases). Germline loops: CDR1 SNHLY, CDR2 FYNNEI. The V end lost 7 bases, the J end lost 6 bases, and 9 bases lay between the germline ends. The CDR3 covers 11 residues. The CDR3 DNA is TGTGCCAGCACAGGGGTAAAGACCCAGTACTTC. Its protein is CASTGVKTQYF.

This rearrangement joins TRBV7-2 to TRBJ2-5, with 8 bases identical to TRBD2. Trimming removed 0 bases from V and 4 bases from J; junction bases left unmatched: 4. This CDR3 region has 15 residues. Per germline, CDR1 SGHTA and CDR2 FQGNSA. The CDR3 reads CASSLAGLVGETQYF. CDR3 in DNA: TGTGCCAGCAGCTTAGCGGGACTAGTAGGAGAGACCCAGTACTTC.

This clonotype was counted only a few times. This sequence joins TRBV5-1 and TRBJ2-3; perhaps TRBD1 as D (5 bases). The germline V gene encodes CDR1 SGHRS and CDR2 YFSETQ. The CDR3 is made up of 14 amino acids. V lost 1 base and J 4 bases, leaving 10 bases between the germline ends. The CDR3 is CASSLQPGSDTQYF. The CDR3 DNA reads TGCGCCAGCAGCTTGCAACCAGGGTCAGATACGCAGTATTTT. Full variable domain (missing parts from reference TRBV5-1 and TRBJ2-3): KAGVTQTPRYLIKTRGQQVTLSCSPISGHRSVSWYQQTPGQGLQFLFEYFSETQRNKGNFPGRFSGRQFSNSRSEMNVSTLELGDSALYLCASSLQPGSDTQYFGPGTRLTVL.